Presented here are 11 T cell receptor beta chains from one specimen sequenced in a study of shared clonotypes between healthy human individuals. This table comes from immunoSEQ multiplex PCR, and its TCRdb copy is limited to in-frame clones, with some not included. The sample shows 2,500,000 or so clones, 92% of them seen only once. What was sequenced was naive CD4+ T cells from PBMCs. The subset here: CD45RA+ positively selected. These receptors were taken from a man younger than 35 in good health. Some clones in this sample may be carry-over from other donors' samples.

The V and J genes are TRBV6-5 and TRBJ1-2; D uncertain. This CDR3 contains 14 residues. Germline V gives CDR1 MNHEY, CDR2 SVGAGI. V gave up 6 bases and J gave up 2 bases, with 13 bases separating them. The CDR3 here is CASRDSSRNYGYTF. The CDR3 DNA reads TGTGCCAGCAGGGATTCCTCCCGGAACTATGGCTACACCTTC.

V is TRBV5-1 and J is TRBJ2-3; 7 positions match TRBD1. Germline V CDR1 and CDR2: SGHRS, YFSETQ. The CDR3 sequence is 15 residues long. V lost 1 base and J lost 1; bases outside the gene matches: 3. CDR3 sequence: CASSLLGQRTDTQYF. In nucleotides, the CDR3 is TGCGCCAGCAGCTTGCTGGGACAGCGCACAGATACGCAGTATTTT. The full variable domain, its missing parts supplied by reference TRBV5-1 and TRBJ2-3, is KAGVTQTPRYLIKTRGQQVTLSCSPISGHRSVSWYQQTPGQGLQFLFEYFSETQRNKGNFPGRFSGRQFSNSRSEMNVSTLELGDSALYLCASSLLGQRTDTQYFGPGTRLTVL.

This chain connects TRBV7-3 to TRBJ1-2; D perhaps matches TRBD1 (5 bases). Germline loops: CDR1 SGHTA, CDR2 FQGTGA. The V and J ends lost 5 bases and 6 bases respectively, with 16 bases between them. The CDR3 is 14 residues long. CDR3 amino acids: CASSPSPPGDGYTF. In DNA form, the CDR3 reads TGTGCCAGCAGCCCGAGTCCACCGGGGGATGGCTACACCTTC.

In the case of this clone: Other DNA sequences within the sample encode an identical CDR3. The gene calls are TRBV5-1 and TRBJ1-1; 10 nucleotides match TRBD1. The CDR3 runs 14 residues. The germline CDR1 and CDR2 sequences are SGHRS and YFSETQ. Unmatched junction bases numbered 2, after V lost 0 bases and J lost 6 bases. DNA for the CDR3: TGCGCCAGCAGCTTGGGACAGGGGGCGTCTGAAGCTTTCTTT. It codes for CASSLGQGASEAFF.

This sequence joins TRBV10-1 and TRBJ2-3; D is unresolved. Germline lookup yields CDR1 WNHNN and CDR2 SYGVQD (reference sequence). The CDR3 consists of 15 residues. The V end lost 0 bases, the J end lost 4 bases, and 11 bases lay between the germline ends. Here the CDR3 reads CASSESMAAPDTQYF. The CDR3 DNA reads TGCGCCAGCAGTGAGTCAATGGCAGCGCCAGATACGCAGTATTTT.

In regard to this clone: Other nucleotide sequences in the sample specify the same CDR3. The chain is built from TRBV4-1 and TRBJ2-3; D is unclear. Germline-derived CDR1 and CDR2 are MGHRA and YSYEKL. The CDR3 consists of 12 residues. Trimming left V 3 bases short and J 4 bases short, with 5 bases between. The CDR3 spells CASSQVADTQYF. CDR3 nucleotide sequence: TGCGCCAGCAGCCAGGTCGCAGATACGCAGTATTTT.

This chain uses TRBV9 with TRBJ1-1; D possibly corresponds to TRBD1 (6 bases). The length of the CDR3 is 13 residues. The V gene's germline CDR1 is SGDLS and CDR2 YYNGEE. The V gene lost 7 bases and the J gene lost 3 bases, with 13 bases spanning the gap. The CDR3 sequence: CASDRGPDTEAFF. The CDR3 nucleotides are TGTGCCAGCGATCGGGGGCCGGACACTGAAGCTTTCTTT. Combining the CDR3 with reference TRBV9 and TRBJ1-1 gives the whole variable domain DSGVTQTPKHLITATGQRVTLRCSPRSGDLSVYWYQQSLDQGLQFLIQYYNGEERAKGNILERFSAQQFPDLHSELNLSSLELGDSALYFCASDRGPDTEAFFGQGTRLTVV.

J is TRBJ2-2 and V is TRBV11-3, with D possibly matching TRBD2 (5 bases). The CDR3 consists of 14 residues. Trimming cost V 6 bases and J 4 bases, with 12 bases left between them. Germline loops: CDR1 SGHNT, CDR2 YENEEA. The CDR3 DNA reads TGTGCCAGCAGTTCCCGAGGACTCACCGGGGAGCTGTTTTTT. The encoded protein is CASSSRGLTGELFF.

The chain employs TRBV9 and TRBJ1-5; 9 bases agree with TRBD1. V shed 0 bases, J shed 7 bases, and the junction held 5 bases outside the gene matches. This CDR3 region has 15 residues. CDR1 and CDR2 from the germline V gene are SGDLS and YYNGEE. The CDR3 reads CASSVGGTGTQPQHF. CDR3 DNA: TGTGCCAGCAGCGTAGGAGGGACAGGGACCCAGCCCCAGCATTTT. The whole variable domain, filled in from reference TRBV9 and TRBJ1-5, reads DSGVTQTPKHLITATGQRVTLRCSPRSGDLSVYWYQQSLDQGLQFLIQYYNGEERAKGNILERFSAQQFPDLHSELNLSSLELGDSALYFCASSVGGTGTQPQHFGDGTRLSIL.

The rearrangement joins TRBV5-1 to TRBJ2-1, with D tentatively TRBD1 (6 bases). Germline CDR1 reads SGHRS; CDR2 reads YFSETQ. V was shortened by 1 base and J by 2 bases, with 13 bases between the two germline ends. This CDR3 comprises 16 residues. For the CDR3, the DNA is TGCGCCAGCAGCTTGATGGTTACAGGGCCCTACAATGAGCAGTTCTTC. Translated: CASSLMVTGPYNEQFF.

V is TRBV11-3 and J is TRBJ1-1; 9 bases map to TRBD1. Unmatched junction bases numbered 9, after V lost 5 bases and J lost 14 bases. The V gene's germline CDR1 is SGHNT and CDR2 YENEEA. This CDR3 region has 12 residues. The CDR3 DNA is TGTGCCAGCAGCCCACGGACAGGGGCAATCTTCTTT. This gives the protein CASSPRTGAIFF. Combining the CDR3 with reference TRBV11-3 and TRBJ1-1 gives the whole variable domain EAGVVQSPRYKIIEKKQPVAFWCNPISGHNTLYWYLQNLGQGPELLIRYENEEAVDDSQLPKDRFSAERLKGVDSTLKIQPAELGDSAVYLCASSPRTGAIFFGQGTRLTVV.